The rows below give T cell receptor beta chains drawn from one sample of a study of naive and memory T cell subsets. In TCRdb, the UMI-ligation and nested PCR reads were re-called with MiXCR into one record per CDR3 protein. The sample comprises approximately 80,000 distinct CDR3 sequences, about 10% of which are singletons, and over 0.95% rests with the top ten. Sequencing used naive CD8+ T cells from blood. Source of these receptors: a human donor in good health. Each CDR3 is given with its conserved first and last residue. A D gene is named only where the DNA matches it firmly. Size is omitted from some rows. Given values are once, few, many or a class for expanded clones.

d_call clone_size j_call v_call cdr3_aa cdr3_nt
. many TRBJ2-1 TRBV10-2 CASSGLKNNEQFF TGCGCCAGCAGTGGCCTGAAGAACAATGAGCAGTTCTTC
. many TRBJ2-1 TRBV7-8 CASIQSQPYSYNEQFF TGTGCCAGCATCCAATCACAGCCGTACTCCTACAATGAGCAGTTCTTC
. few TRBJ2-1 TRBV4-2 CASSQVPAGGGDYNEQFF TGTGCCAGCAGCCAAGTTCCCGCCGGAGGCGGAGATTACAATGAGCAGTTCTTC
. few TRBJ2-5 TRBV11-2 CASSLGLWETQYF TGTGCCAGCAGCTTAGGACTGTGGGAGACCCAGTACTTC
. many TRBJ2-3 TRBV4-3 CASSQEGNKADTQYF TGCGCCAGCAGCCAAGAGGGGAATAAGGCAGATACGCAGTATTTT
. . TRBJ2-5 TRBV7-9 CASSPQQGSETQYF TGTGCCAGCAGCCCCCAGCAGGGTTCAGAGACCCAGTACTTC
TRBD2 few TRBJ2-1 TRBV20-1 CSAIGLVYNNEQFF TGCAGTGCTATCGGACTAGTATATAACAATGAGCAGTTCTTC
. few TRBJ2-4 TRBV4-1 CASSQVSGPRQNIQYF TGCGCCAGCAGCCAAGTATCTGGACCTCGTCAAAACATTCAGTACTTC
. few TRBJ2-7 TRBV4-1 CASSQDLVADAYEQYF TGCGCCAGCAGCCAAGATCTGGTAGCGGACGCCTACGAGCAGTACTTC
. many TRBJ2-7 TRBV6-2/TRBV6-3 CASSQETDYYEQYF TGTGCCAGCAGCCAAGAGACCGACTACTACGAGCAGTACTTC
. many TRBJ1-1 TRBV10-1 CASSGEVDTEAFF TGCGCCAGCAGTGGAGAAGTGGACACTGAAGCTTTCTTT
. once TRBJ2-7 TRBV29-1 CSVSPGGGYEQYF TGCAGCGTTTCACCCGGGGGCGGATACGAGCAGTACTTC
. few TRBJ2-1 TRBV5-5 CASSSLRAGPNEQFF TGTGCCAGCAGCTCTCTTCGGGCCGGCCCCAATGAGCAGTTCTTC
. many TRBJ2-3 TRBV6-6 CASSLKTSVDTQYF TGTGCCAGCAGCCTAAAAACGTCGGTAGATACGCAGTATTTT
. . TRBJ2-7 TRBV7-6 CASSLASGGVYHEQYF TGTGCCAGCAGCTTAGCGTCCGGGGGAGTCTACCACGAGCAGTACTTC
. few TRBJ2-7 TRBV13 CASSSQGGNEQYF TGTGCCAGCAGCTCCCAGGGAGGTAACGAGCAGTACTTC
. few TRBJ1-5 TRBV6-1 CASMSGFNQPQHF TGTGCCAGCATGAGCGGGTTTAATCAGCCCCAGCATTTT
. many TRBJ2-5 TRBV12-5 CASGFSTGPQETQYF TGTGCTAGTGGTTTCAGTACAGGCCCCCAAGAGACCCAGTACTTC
. few TRBJ1-5 TRBV27 CASSFNGQRQPQHF TGTGCCAGCAGTTTTAATGGGCAGCGCCAGCCCCAGCATTTT
. . TRBJ2-7 TRBV30 CAWKKTAGLDEQYF TGTGCCTGGAAAAAGACAGCCGGCCTGGACGAGCAGTACTTC
TRBD1 many TRBJ1-1 TRBV20-1 CSASWDRGVEAFF TGCAGTGCTAGTTGGGACAGGGGAGTAGAGGCTTTCTTT
TRBD1 many TRBJ2-3 TRBV7-9 CASRSARGRTGETDTQYF TGTGCCAGCAGATCCGCTCGGGGGCGGACAGGGGAAACAGATACGCAGTATTTT
. many TRBJ2-1 TRBV2 CASMGFLGTF TGTGCCAGCATGGGTTTCCTGGGGACCTTC
. . TRBJ2-3 TRBV27 CASSLTALGTDTQYF TGTGCCAGCAGTTTAACGGCATTGGGGACAGATACGCAGTATTTT
. . TRBJ2-1 TRBV6-2/TRBV6-3 CASSYGAAGYNEQFF TGTGCCAGCAGTTATGGGGCAGCAGGCTACAATGAGCAGTTCTTC
. . TRBJ2-2 TRBV29-1 CSVEDGEEGNTGELFF TGCAGCGTTGAAGATGGGGAGGAGGGTAACACCGGGGAGCTGTTTTTT
. . TRBJ1-5 TRBV6-5 CASSYSPGGNQPQHF TGTGCCAGCAGTTACTCACCGGGGGGTAATCAGCCCCAGCATTTT
. . TRBJ1-4 TRBV29-1 CSVEHGEKLFF TGCAGCGTTGAACATGGTGAAAAACTGTTTTTT
. many TRBJ1-3 TRBV4-1 CASSQADSVGNTIYF TGCGCCAGCAGCCAAGCGGACAGTGTTGGAAACACCATATATTTT
TRBD2 many TRBJ2-5 TRBV7-2 CASSAGTPGRETQYF TGTGCCAGCAGCGCCGGGACGCCCGGGAGGGAGACCCAGTACTTC
TRBD1 . TRBJ2-5 TRBV13 CASSTRDRKETQYF TGTGCCAGCAGCACCCGGGACAGAAAAGAGACCCAGTACTTC
. many TRBJ1-6 TRBV28 CASSLGTNSPLHF TGTGCCAGCAGTTTGGGAACTAATTCACCCCTCCACTTT
. many TRBJ1-1 TRBV27 CASSLGMRSEAFF TGTGCCAGCAGTTTGGGTATGCGCTCTGAAGCTTTCTTT
TRBD2 few TRBJ2-3 TRBV10-3 CAIRTSGSAQDTQYF TGTGCCATCAGGACTAGCGGGAGTGCCCAAGATACGCAGTATTTT
TRBD1 many TRBJ2-6 TRBV9 CASSEGAGANVLTF TGTGCCAGCAGCGAGGGGGCAGGGGCCAACGTCCTGACTTTC
TRBD1 few TRBJ2-1 TRBV5-4 CASSPRWTGNNEQFF TGTGCCAGCAGCCCCCGATGGACAGGGAACAATGAGCAGTTCTTC
TRBD2 many TRBJ2-3 TRBV29-1 CSAFSGRSDTQYF TGCAGCGCCTTTAGCGGGAGGTCAGATACGCAGTATTTT
. . TRBJ2-2 TRBV7-9 CASHLDSVTGELFF TGTGCCAGCCATCTCGACTCGGTCACCGGGGAGCTGTTTTTT
. many TRBJ2-1 TRBV29-1 CSVAPGPREQFF TGCAGCGTGGCACCGGGCCCCCGAGAGCAGTTCTTC
TRBD2 few TRBJ2-3 TRBV6-4 CASSRLAGGLSSTDTQYF TGTGCCAGCAGTAGACTAGCGGGAGGCCTTTCTAGCACAGATACGCAGTATTTT
. . TRBJ1-2 TRBV10-3 CAISGDHGYTF TGTGCCATCAGTGGGGATCACGGCTACACCTTC
. many TRBJ1-1 TRBV29-1 CSVDGESNTEAFF TGCAGCGTTGATGGGGAATCGAACACTGAAGCTTTCTTT
. many TRBJ1-5 TRBV5-5 CASSLEVVWGGNQPQHF TGTGCCAGCAGCTTGGAGGTGGTCTGGGGGGGCAATCAGCCCCAGCATTTT
. many TRBJ1-6 TRBV27 CASSLLRPLTAGSSYNSPLHF TGTGCCAGCAGTTTACTTCGGCCCCTTACGGCAGGGAGCTCCTATAATTCACCCCTCCACTTT
. few TRBJ2-5 TRBV5-1 CASSLVLADLRGETQYF TGCGCCAGCAGCTTGGTGTTGGCAGACCTGCGGGGAGAGACCCAGTACTTC
TRBD1 few TRBJ2-1 TRBV29-1 CSVETGGVLFF TGCAGCGTAGAAACAGGGGGAGTTCTGTTCTTC
. . TRBJ2-7 TRBV7-9 CASSLQGQLEQYF TGTGCCAGCAGCTTACAGGGGCAGCTCGAGCAGTACTTC
TRBD1 . TRBJ2-1 TRBV20-1 CSARDGDRGTYNEQFF TGCAGTGCTAGAGATGGGGACAGGGGAACCTACAATGAGCAGTTCTTC
TRBD1 few TRBJ2-7 TRBV5-1 CASRGTDRPYEQYF TGCGCCAGCAGGGGGACGGACAGGCCGTACGAGCAGTACTTC
. many TRBJ1-4 TRBV29-1 CSCWAAGGEKLFF TGCAGCTGTTGGGCCGCTGGAGGTGAAAAACTGTTTTTT
TRBD2 . TRBJ2-2 TRBV7-7 CASSSRLAGGPTAGELFF TGTGCCAGCAGCTCCCGACTAGCGGGAGGCCCGACGGCCGGGGAGCTGTTTTTT
. few TRBJ2-5 TRBV19 CASSIGHSQETQYF TGTGCCAGTAGTATTGGACATTCCCAAGAGACCCAGTACTTC
. . TRBJ2-7 TRBV6-2/TRBV6-3 CASSYSVQAANTYYEQYF TGTGCCAGCAGTTACTCGGTGCAAGCGGCGAACACTTACTACGAGCAGTACTTC
TRBD1 . TRBJ2-3 TRBV28 CASSIRDRETDTQYF TGTGCCAGCAGTATCCGGGACAGGGAGACAGATACGCAGTATTTT